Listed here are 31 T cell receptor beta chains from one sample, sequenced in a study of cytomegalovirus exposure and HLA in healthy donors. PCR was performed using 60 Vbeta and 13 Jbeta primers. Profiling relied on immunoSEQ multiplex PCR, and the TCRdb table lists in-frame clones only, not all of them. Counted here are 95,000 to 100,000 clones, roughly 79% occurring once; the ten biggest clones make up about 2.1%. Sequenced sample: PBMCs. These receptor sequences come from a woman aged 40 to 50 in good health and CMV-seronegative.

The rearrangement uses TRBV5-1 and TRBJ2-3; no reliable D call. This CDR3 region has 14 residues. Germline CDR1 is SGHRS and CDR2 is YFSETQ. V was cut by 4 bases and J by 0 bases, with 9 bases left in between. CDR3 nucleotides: TGCGCCAGCAGCACTCTTCCTAGCACAGATACGCAGTATTTT. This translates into CASSTLPSTDTQYF.

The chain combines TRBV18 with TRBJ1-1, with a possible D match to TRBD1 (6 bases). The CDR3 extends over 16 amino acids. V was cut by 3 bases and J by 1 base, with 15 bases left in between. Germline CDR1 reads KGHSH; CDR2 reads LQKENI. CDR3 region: CASSPTTAQGNTEAFF. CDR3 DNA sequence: TGTGCCAGCTCACCTACGACCGCACAGGGGAACACTGAAGCTTTCTTT.

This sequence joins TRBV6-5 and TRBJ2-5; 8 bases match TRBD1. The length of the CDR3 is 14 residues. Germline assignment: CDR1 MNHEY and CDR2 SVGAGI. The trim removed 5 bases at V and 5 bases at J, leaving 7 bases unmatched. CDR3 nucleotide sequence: TGTGCCAGCAGTCCAGGACAGGGACAGGAGACCCAGTACTTC. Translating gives CASSPGQGQETQYF.

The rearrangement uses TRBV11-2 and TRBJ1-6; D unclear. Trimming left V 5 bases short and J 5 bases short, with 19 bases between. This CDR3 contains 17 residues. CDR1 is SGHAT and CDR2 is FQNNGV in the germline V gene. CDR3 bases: TGTGCCAGCAGCCTCCGCGGCGGGGAATCGAATAATTCACCCCTCCACTTT. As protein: CASSLRGGESNNSPLHF.

The CDR3, as DNA: TGTGCCAGCAGCTTAGTCGGGAGGTCAATGGACGAGCAGTACTTC. It yields the protein CASSLVGRSMDEQYF. The chain is built from TRBV7-6 and TRBJ2-7, with 7 bases aligning to TRBD2. The CDR3 is 15 residues long. The V gene's germline CDR1 is SGHVS and CDR2 FNYEAQ. Losses at the gene ends were 1 base for V and 5 bases for J; bases not matched to a gene: 8.

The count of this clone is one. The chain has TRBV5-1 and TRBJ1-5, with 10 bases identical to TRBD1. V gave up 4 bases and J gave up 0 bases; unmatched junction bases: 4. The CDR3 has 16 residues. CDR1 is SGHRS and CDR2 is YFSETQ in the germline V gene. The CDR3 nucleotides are TGCGCCAGCAGCCCAGGGACAGGGGATAGCAATCAGCCCCAGCATTTT. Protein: CASSPGTGDSNQPQHF. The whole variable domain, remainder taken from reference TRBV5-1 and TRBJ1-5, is KAGVTQTPRYLIKTRGQQVTLSCSPISGHRSVSWYQQTPGQGLQFLFEYFSETQRNKGNFPGRFSGRQFSNSRSEMNVSTLELGDSALYLCASSPGTGDSNQPQHFGDGTRLSIL.

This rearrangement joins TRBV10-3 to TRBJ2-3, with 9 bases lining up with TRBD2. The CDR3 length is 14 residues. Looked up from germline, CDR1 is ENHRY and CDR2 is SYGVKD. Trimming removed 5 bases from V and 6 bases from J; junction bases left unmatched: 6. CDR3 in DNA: TGTGCCATCAGTTCCGCGGGGGGGTTGGATACGCAGTATTTT. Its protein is CAISSAGGLDTQYF.

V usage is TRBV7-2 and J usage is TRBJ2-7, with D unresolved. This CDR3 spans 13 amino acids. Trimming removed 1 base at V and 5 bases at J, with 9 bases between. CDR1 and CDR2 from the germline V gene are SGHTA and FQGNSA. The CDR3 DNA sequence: TGTGCCAGCAGCTTAGTGTTGTCTAACGAGCAGTACTTC. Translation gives CASSLVLSNEQYF.

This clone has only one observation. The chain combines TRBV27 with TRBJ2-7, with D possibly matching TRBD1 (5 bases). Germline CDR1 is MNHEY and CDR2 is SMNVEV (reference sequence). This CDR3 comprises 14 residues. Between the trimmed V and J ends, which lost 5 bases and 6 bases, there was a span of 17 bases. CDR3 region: CASSPQTGPSEQYF. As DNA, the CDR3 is TGTGCCAGCAGTCCCCAAACAGGACCAAGCGAGCAGTACTTC.

The CDR3 sequence is CASSSRLLAADTQYF. CDR3 in DNA: TGTGCCAGCAGCTCCCGGCTCCTGGCGGCAGATACGCAGTATTTT. The chain combines TRBV9 with TRBJ2-3, with D unresolved. CDR3 length equals 15 residues. Germline loops: CDR1 SGDLS, CDR2 YYNGEE. Trimming took 4 bases from V and 4 from J, leaving 16 bases between them.

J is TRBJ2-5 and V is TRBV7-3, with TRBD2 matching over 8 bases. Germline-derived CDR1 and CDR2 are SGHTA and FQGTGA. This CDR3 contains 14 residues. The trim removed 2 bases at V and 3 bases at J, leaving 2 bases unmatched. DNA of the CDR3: TGTGCCAGCAGCTTACGGGGGGGCGAAGAGACCCAGTACTTC. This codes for CASSLRGGEETQYF. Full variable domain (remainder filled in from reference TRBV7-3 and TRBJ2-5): GAGVSQTPSNKVTEKGKYVELRCDPISGHTALYWYRQSLGQGPEFLIYFQGTGAADDSGLPNDRFFAVRPEGSVSTLKIQRTERGDSAVYLCASSLRGGEETQYFGPGTRLLVL.

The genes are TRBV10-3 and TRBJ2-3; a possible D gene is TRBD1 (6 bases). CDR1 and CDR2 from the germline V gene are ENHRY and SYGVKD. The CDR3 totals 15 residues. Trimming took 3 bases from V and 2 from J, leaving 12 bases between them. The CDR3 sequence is CAISDSGQVTDTQYF. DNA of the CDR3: TGTGCCATCAGTGACTCGGGACAAGTCACAGATACGCAGTATTTT.

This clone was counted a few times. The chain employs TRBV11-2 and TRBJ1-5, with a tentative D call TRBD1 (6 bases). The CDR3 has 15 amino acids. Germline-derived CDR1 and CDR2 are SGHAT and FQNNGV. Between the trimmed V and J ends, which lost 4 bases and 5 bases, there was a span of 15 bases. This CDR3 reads CASSSQGGYHQPQHF. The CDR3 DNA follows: TGTGCCAGCAGCTCCCAAGGGGGATACCATCAGCCCCAGCATTTT. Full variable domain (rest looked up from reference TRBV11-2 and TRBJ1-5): EAGVAQSPRYKIIEKRQSVAFWCNPISGHATLYWYQQILGQGPKLLIQFQNNGVVDDSQLPKDRFSAERLKGVDSTLKIQPAKLEDSAVYLCASSSQGGYHQPQHFGDGTRLSIL.

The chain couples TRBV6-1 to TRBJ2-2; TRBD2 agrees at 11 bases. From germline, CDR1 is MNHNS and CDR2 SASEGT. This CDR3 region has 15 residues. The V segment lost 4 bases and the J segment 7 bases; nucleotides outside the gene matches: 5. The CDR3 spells CASSGLAGYSGELFF. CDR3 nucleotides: TGTGCCAGCAGTGGACTAGCGGGATATAGCGGGGAGCTGTTTTTT.

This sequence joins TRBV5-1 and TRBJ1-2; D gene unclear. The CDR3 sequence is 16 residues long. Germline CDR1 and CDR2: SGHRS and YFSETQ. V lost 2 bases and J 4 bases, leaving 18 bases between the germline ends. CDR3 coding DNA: TGCGCCAGCAGCTTAGCCCACGACTTAGACCTCTATGGCTACACCTTC. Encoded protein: CASSLAHDLDLYGYTF.

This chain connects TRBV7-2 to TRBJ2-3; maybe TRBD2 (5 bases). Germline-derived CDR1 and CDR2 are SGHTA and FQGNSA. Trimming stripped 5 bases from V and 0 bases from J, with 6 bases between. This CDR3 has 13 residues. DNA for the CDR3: TGTGCCAGCAGCCGGGATAGCACAGATACGCAGTATTTT. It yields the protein CASSRDSTDTQYF. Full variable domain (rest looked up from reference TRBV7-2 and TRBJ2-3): GAGVSQSPSNKVTEKGKDVELRCDPISGHTALYWYRQSLGQGLEFLIYFQGNSAPDKSGLPSDRFSAERTGGSVSTLTIQRTQQEDSAVYLCASSRDSTDTQYFGPGTRLTVL.

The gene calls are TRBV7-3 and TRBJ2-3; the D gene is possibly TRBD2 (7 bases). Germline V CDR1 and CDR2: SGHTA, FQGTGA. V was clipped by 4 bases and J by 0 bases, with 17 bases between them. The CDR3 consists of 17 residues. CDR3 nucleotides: TGTGCCAGCAGCTCGACAGGTGGTAGCGGGAGCACAGATACGCAGTATTTT. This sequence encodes CASSSTGGSGSTDTQYF.

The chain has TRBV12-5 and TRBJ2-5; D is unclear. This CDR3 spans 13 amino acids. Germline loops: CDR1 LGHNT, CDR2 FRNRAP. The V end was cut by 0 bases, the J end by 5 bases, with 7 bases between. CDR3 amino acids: CASGLVPLETQYF. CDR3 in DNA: TGTGCTAGTGGTTTGGTTCCCCTTGAGACCCAGTACTTC.

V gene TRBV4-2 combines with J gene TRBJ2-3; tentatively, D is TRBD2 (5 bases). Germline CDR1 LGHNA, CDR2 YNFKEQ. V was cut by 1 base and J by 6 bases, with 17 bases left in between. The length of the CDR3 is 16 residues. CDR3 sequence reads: CASSQVLSAPRDTQYF. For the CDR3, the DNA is TGTGCCAGCAGCCAAGTCCTTAGCGCCCCACGGGATACGCAGTATTTT.

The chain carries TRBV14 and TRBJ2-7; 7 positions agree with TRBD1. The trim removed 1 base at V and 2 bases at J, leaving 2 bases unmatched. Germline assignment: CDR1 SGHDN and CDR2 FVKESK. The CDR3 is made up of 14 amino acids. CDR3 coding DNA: TGTGCCAGCAGCCAAGGGACAGGAGCCTACGAGCAGTACTTC. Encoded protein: CASSQGTGAYEQYF.

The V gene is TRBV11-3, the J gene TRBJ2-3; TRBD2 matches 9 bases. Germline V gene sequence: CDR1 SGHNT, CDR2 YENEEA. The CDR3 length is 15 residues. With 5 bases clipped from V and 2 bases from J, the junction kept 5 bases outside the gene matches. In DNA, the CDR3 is TGTGCCAGCAGCCAGAGCGGGGGGACCACAGATACGCAGTATTTT. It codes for CASSQSGGTTDTQYF.

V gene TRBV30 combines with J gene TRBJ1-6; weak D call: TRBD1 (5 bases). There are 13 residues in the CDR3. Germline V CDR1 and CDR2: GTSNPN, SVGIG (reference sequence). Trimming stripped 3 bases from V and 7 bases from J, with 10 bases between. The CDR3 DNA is TGTGCCTGGAGGGGGGGAGCAAATTCACCCCTCCACTTT. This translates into CAWRGGANSPLHF. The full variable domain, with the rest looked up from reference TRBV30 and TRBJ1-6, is SQTIHQWPATLVQPVGSPLSLECTVEGTSNPNLYWYRQAAGRGLQLLFYSVGIGQISSEVPQNLSASRPQDRQFILSSKKLLLSDSGFYLCAWRGGANSPLHFGNGTRLTVT.

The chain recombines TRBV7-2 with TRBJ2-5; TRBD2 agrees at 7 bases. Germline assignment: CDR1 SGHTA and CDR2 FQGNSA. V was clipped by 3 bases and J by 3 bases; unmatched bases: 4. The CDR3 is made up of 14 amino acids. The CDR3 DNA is TGTGCCAGCAGCTTCAGCGGGGTTAAAGAGACCCAGTACTTC. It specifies CASSFSGVKETQYF.

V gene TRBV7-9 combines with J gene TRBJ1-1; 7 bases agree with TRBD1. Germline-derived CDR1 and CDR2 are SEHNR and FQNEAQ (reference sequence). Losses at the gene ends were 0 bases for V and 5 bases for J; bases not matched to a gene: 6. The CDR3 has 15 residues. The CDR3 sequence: CASSLAQGGKTEAFF. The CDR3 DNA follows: TGTGCCAGCAGCTTAGCGCAGGGGGGAAAGACTGAAGCTTTCTTT.

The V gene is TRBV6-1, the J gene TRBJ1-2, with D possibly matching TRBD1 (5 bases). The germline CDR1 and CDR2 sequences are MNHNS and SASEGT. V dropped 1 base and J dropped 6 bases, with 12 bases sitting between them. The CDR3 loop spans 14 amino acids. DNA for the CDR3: TGTGCCAGCAGTGAAGATGGGGCGGGGGATGGCTACACCTTC. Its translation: CASSEDGAGDGYTF.

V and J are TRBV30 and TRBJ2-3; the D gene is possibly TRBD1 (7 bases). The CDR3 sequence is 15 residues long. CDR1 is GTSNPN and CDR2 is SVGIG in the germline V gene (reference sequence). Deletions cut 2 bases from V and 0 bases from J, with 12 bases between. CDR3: CAWSLTGTSTDTQYF. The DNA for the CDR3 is TGTGCCTGGAGTCTGACAGGGACTAGCACAGATACGCAGTATTTT. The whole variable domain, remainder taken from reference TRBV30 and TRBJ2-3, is SQTIHQWPATLVQPVGSPLSLECTVEGTSNPNLYWYRQAAGRGLQLLFYSVGIGQISSEVPQNLSASRPQDRQFILSSKKLLLSDSGFYLCAWSLTGTSTDTQYFGPGTRLTVL.

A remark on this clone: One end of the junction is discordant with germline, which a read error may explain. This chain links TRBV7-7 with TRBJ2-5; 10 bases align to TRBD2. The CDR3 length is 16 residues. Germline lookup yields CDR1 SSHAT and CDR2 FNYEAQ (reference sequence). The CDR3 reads CASSFGITSGEETQYF. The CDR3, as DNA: TGTGCTAGCAGCTTCGGGATCACTAGCGGGGAAGAGACCCAGTACTTC. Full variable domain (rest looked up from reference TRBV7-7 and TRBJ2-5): GAGVSQSPRYKVTKRGQDVTLRCDPISSHATLYWYQQALGQGPEFLTYFNYEAQPDKSGLPSDRFSAERPEGSISTLTIQRTEQRDSAMYRCASSFGITSGEETQYFGPGTRLLVL.

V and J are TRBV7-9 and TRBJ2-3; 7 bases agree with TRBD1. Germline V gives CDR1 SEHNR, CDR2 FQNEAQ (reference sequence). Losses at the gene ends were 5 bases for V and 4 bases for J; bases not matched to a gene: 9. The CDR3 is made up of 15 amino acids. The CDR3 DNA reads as TGTGCCAGCAGCCCAGGCGGCCAGGGGGCAGATACGCAGTATTTT. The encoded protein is CASSPGGQGADTQYF.

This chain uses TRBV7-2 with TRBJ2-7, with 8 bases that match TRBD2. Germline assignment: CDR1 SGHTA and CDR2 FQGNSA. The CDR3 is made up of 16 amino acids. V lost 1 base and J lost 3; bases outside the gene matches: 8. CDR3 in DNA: TGTGCCAGCAGCTTAGAGGTGAGCGGGGGAGGCTACGAGCAGTACTTC. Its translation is CASSLEVSGGGYEQYF.

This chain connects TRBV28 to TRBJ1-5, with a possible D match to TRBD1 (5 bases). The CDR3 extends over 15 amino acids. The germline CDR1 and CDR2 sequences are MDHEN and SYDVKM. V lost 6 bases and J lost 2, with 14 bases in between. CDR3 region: CASSPGLWGNQPQHF. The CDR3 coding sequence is TGTGCCAGCAGCCCGGGACTTTGGGGCAATCAGCCCCAGCATTTT.

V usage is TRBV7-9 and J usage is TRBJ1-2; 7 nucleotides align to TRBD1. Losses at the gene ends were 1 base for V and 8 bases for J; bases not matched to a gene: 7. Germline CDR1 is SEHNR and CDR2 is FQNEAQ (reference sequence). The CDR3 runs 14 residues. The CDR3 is CASSLEEGAGGYTF. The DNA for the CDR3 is TGTGCCAGCAGCTTAGAGGAGGGGGCGGGAGGCTACACCTTC.